The clone carrying this T cell receptor beta chain was counted only a few times. The antigen is undetermined. This may come from a read error, since a much larger clone is one base off. This is likely a read error, given that the CDR3 carries no conserved phenylalanine or tryptophan at its end. Germline assignment: CDR1 MNHEY and CDR2 SMNVEV (reference sequence). CDR3 length equals 11 residues. V lost 3 bases and J 5 bases, leaving 2 bases between the germline ends. TCR alpha and beta CDR3 regions were amplified from RNA using iRepertoire nested multiplex PCR. One-step reverse transcription and amplification started from approximately 100-400 ng of tissue mRNA or PBMC total RNA. TCRdb reprocessed the multiplex PCR reads via MiXCR and lists one record per CDR3 protein. The sample has approximately 400,000 distinct CDR3 sequences; 35% to 45% are singletons. These data belong to a study of glioma-infiltrating T cells. Study overall: WHO grade II oligodendrogliomas or astrocytomas, plus non-recurrent WHO grade IV glioblastomas, were sampled. General study findings and limits: Signature shared blood CDR3 motifs were enriched in low-divergence and depleted in high-divergence patients.

V is TRBV27 and J is TRBJ2-1; D is ambiguous. Sequenced sample: glioma tissue, nonneoplastic brain tissue, or PBMCs (not recorded which). This TCR came from a human donor with low-grade glioma or glioblastoma, undergoing nonglioma brain surgery, or in good health (not recorded which). The chain's CDR3 is CASSFHNEQFL. The CDR3 DNA follows: TGTGCCAGCAGTTTTCACAATGAGCAGTTCTTG.